This T cell receptor (beta chain) comes out of a study of blood T cell repertoires in COVID-19. Seattle's cohort entered during active infection and was followed longitudinally. V was pared by 0 bases and J by 5 bases, with 2 bases of the junction left unmatched. Germline V gene data show CDR1 as SGHRS and CDR2 as YFSETQ. The CDR3 consists of 15 residues. Assay: immunoSEQ multiplex PCR; the TCRdb copy retains only in-frame clones and omits some. The table records fewer than 300,000 clones, around 81% of them present only once. Sequencing input: peripheral blood. This chain connects TRBV5-1 to TRBJ2-2, with 9 bases lining up with TRBD1. This TCR derives from a person between 65 and 79 years old with COVID-19, enrolled during active disease. CDR3 sequence: CASSLGGQGTGELFF. The CDR3 bases are TGCGCCAGCAGCTTGGGAGGACAGGGGACCGGGGAGCTGTTTTTT.